The T cell receptor (beta chain) under discussion was sequenced for a study of tumor-infiltrating lymphocytes in primary liver carcinoma. Per the germline V gene, CDR1 is MNHEY and CDR2 is SVGEGT. The CDR3 has 15 residues. Researchers generated TCR beta cDNA from approximately 0.55 ug of total RNA, relying on a constant-region primer. Each TCR beta library was derived from three nested multiplex PCR rounds that employed slightly modified ARM-PCR. Two initial PCR rounds of around 10 cycles each paired TRBV1-TRBV30 forward primers with a C-beta reverse primer. TCRdb itself ran the multiplex PCR reads through MiXCR, one entry per CDR3 protein. The data contain 50,000 to 60,000 distinct CDR3 sequences, around 77% of them singletons. Unsorted bulk tissue of roughly 18-32 mg yielded co-extracted RNA and DNA. Worth noting for this clonotype: A junction end diverges from the germline sequence, so it may reflect a read error.

The J gene is TRBJ2-7, the V gene TRBV6-2 or TRBV6-3; no definite D call. Input material: liver tumor tissue from sampling region 5. Noted subset: tumor region T5, tumor centre. The origin of this receptor is a man aged 40-49 years with primary liver carcinoma and hepatitis B virus infection. DNA of the CDR3: TGTGCCATCAGTTATAGTGCAGTGATGAAGGACGAGCAGTACTTC. It codes for CAISYSAVMKDEQYF.